This T cell receptor beta chain was captured in a study of PD-1 blockade in classical Hodgkin lymphoma. Study-wide findings and caveats: Patients who responded completely had about the same baseline diversity as newly diagnosed patients.

Sequenced by immunoSEQ multiplex PCR; TCRdb stores in-frame clones only, minus some. The repertoire holds 30,000 to 35,000 clones, with around 84% as singletons. Germline V gene lookup returns CDR1 SQVTM and CDR2 ANQGSEA. V lost 4 bases, J lost 4 bases, and 9 bases lay in between. This CDR3 comprises 12 residues. Concerning this clone itself: The antigen remains undetermined.

Time point: cycle 4 day 1 (C4D1), after more than five weeks of nivolumab. Brentuximab vedotin exposure varied among the patients, all of whom had relapsed after autologous stem cell transplantation. Investigators isolated CD4+ T cells from thawed PBMCs through magnetic negative selection. Here the sequenced sample was CD4+ T cells from blood, taken before the fourth cycle of nivolumab. This TCR was sampled from a human donor with classical Hodgkin lymphoma. The chain uses TRBV29-1 and TRBJ2-3; unclear D gene. CDR3 sequence: CSVVPRADTQYF. DNA of the CDR3: TGCAGCGTTGTACCCCGGGCAGATACGCAGTATTTT.